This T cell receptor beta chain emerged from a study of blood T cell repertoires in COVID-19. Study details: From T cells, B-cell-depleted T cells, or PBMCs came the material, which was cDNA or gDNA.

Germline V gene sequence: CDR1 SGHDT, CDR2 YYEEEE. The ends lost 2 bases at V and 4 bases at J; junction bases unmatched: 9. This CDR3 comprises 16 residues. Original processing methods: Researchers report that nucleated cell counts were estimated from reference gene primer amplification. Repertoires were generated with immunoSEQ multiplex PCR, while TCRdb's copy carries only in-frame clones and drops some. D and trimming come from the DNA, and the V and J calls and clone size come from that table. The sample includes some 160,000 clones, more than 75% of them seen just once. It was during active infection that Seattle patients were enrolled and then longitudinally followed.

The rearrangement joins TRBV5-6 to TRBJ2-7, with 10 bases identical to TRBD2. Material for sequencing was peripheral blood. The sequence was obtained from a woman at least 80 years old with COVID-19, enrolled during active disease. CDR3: CASSFSLGAGGYEQYF. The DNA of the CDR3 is TGTGCCAGCAGCTTCTCCTTAGGAGCGGGGGGGTACGAGCAGTACTTC.